This paragraph reports one T cell receptor beta chain. Its antigen is not known. This sample was taken from a study of cytomegalovirus exposure and HLA in healthy donors. Study context: A subsequent analysis stated that the approximately 110 validation repertoires were run on the same platform as the roughly 670 first-cohort repertoires. Overall study findings and caveats: In a later analysis, first-cohort TCR clusters were found to tend to co-occur in the 100 to 150 validation repertoires. In vitro assays verified that three CMV-associated chains recognized CMV antigens specifically.

There are 14 residues in the CDR3. The V segment lost 7 bases and the J segment 1 base; nucleotides outside the gene matches: 6. CDR1 is SNHLY and CDR2 is FYNNEI in the germline V gene. Data came from immunoSEQ multiplex PCR; TCRdb stores just in-frame clones and leaves some out. The sample gives roughly 120,000 clones, around 92% of which show up once; about 3.7% is in the top ten. The sample consisted of PBMCs. The chain recombines TRBV2 with TRBJ2-7, with 8 bases lining up with TRBD1. The sequence derives from a man younger than 40 in good health and CMV-seronegative. The CDR3 DNA sequence: TGTGCCAGCATTCAACGGGACAGGTCCTACGAGCAGTACTTC. This sequence encodes CASIQRDRSYEQYF.